The rows below give T cell receptor beta chains drawn from one sample of a study of shared clonotypes between healthy human individuals. Repertoires were generated with immunoSEQ multiplex PCR, while TCRdb's copy carries only in-frame clones and drops some. The sample has about 1.1 million clones, 70% to 80% seen once; the top ten hold 0.5% to 0.6%. Specimen: memory CD4+ T cells from PBMCs. These TCRs come from a man aged 18-30 years in good health. Some clones in this sample may be carry-over from other donors' samples. Each CDR3 is given with its conserved first and last residue. The D gene is left open where the match is weak. The size entry is marked missing in some rows and otherwise reads once, few, many or a size class.

clone_size j_call d_call v_call cdr3_nt cdr3_aa
- TRBJ2-1 - TRBV11-3 TGTGCCAGCAGCTTAGGGTTCACAGAGTACAATGAGCAGTTCTTC CASSLGFTEYNEQFF
- TRBJ2-1 TRBD2 TRBV9 TGTGCCAGCAGCGTAGATCCAGCGGGAGGGTGGGGTGAGCAGTTCTTC CASSVDPAGGWGEQFF
- TRBJ2-7 TRBD2 TRBV28 TGTGCCAGCAGTTCCGGACTAGCGGGAGTCTACGAGCAGTACTTC CASSSGLAGVYEQYF
- TRBJ2-3 - TRBV4-2 TGTGCCAGCAGCCCGGACAGAAACACAGATACGCAGTATTTT CASSPDRNTDTQYF
- TRBJ1-4 - TRBV7-6 TGTGCCAGCAGCCCCGCCCAGGGGCTAAATGAAAAACTGTTTTTT CASSPAQGLNEKLFF
- TRBJ2-1 TRBD2 TRBV7-7 TGTGCCAGCAGCCCGAGAGTGACTAGCGGGAGGGCCAATGAGCAGTTCTTC CASSPRVTSGRANEQFF
once TRBJ2-7 TRBD2 TRBV7-2 TGTGCCAGCAGCTTGGGACTAGCGGGAGGTTACGAGCAGTACTTC CASSLGLAGGYEQYF
- TRBJ2-7 TRBD1 TRBV7-8 TGTGCCAGCAGCCCCATGACCGGACAGGCTTCCTCTTCCTACGAGCAGTACTTC CASSPMTGQASSSYEQYF
- TRBJ1-1 - TRBV7-3 TGTGCCAGCAGCTTAAGAGGGGCGTTGAACACTGAAGCTTTCTTT CASSLRGALNTEAFF
- TRBJ1-5 - TRBV6-6 TGTGCCAGCAGTTTTTTGGGTCAGCCCCAGCATTTT CASSFLGQPQHF
few TRBJ1-1 - TRBV20-1 TGCAGTACCGGACAGAACACTGAAGCTTTCTTT CSTGQNTEAFF
- TRBJ2-3 TRBD2 TRBV28 TGTGCCAGCAGTCCCCCCGGGGGGATAGATACGCAGTATTTT CASSPPGGIDTQYF
many TRBJ1-2 - TRBV14 TGTGCCAGCAGCCAAGAACAGAACTATGGCTACACCTTC CASSQEQNYGYTF
- TRBJ1-5 TRBD1 TRBV28 TGTGCCAGCAGTTTCACCGGGACAGGCCTAGGGTGGGGTGCCCAGCATTTT CASSFTGTGLGWGAQHF
- TRBJ2-6 - TRBV7-3 TGTGCCAGCAGCGCCCAGAGTCATCTCTCTGGGGCCAACGTCCTGACTTTC CASSAQSHLSGANVLTF
- TRBJ1-6 - TRBV6-5 TGTGCCAGCAGAGGACAACACAAGAGTTCACCCCTCCACTTT CASRGQHKSSPLHF
few TRBJ1-2 - TRBV19 TGTGCCAGTAGTATTCATGGGACACCTAACTATGGCTACACCTTC CASSIHGTPNYGYTF
- TRBJ1-1 - TRBV5-1 TGCGCCAGCAGCTTGCCCATTTTTTACGTGGCTTTCTTT CASSLPIFYVAFF
once TRBJ1-4 - TRBV7-9 TGTGCCAGCAGCCCAATAAGCGATGAAAAACTGTTTTTT CASSPISDEKLFF
- TRBJ2-1 - TRBV30 TGTGCCTGGAGTCGCCAGGACAATGAGCAGTTCTTC CAWSRQDNEQFF
- TRBJ1-5 - TRBV5-1 TGCGCCAGCAGCTTGGAGGGGGATCGCAATCAGCCCCAGCATTTT CASSLEGDRNQPQHF
- TRBJ2-6 - TRBV5-1 TGCGCCAGCAGCTTGGGACTTGGCGGGGCCAACGTCCTGACTTTC CASSLGLGGANVLTF
- TRBJ2-1 TRBD2 TRBV5-4 TGTGCCAGCAGCCAGACTAGCGGGGTTGACAATGAGCAGTTCTTC CASSQTSGVDNEQFF
- TRBJ2-2 TRBD1 TRBV2 TGTGCCAGCAGGGGGACAGGGAACACCGGGGAGCTGTTTTTT CASRGTGNTGELFF
- TRBJ2-3 - TRBV5-1 TGCGCCAGCAGCTTCGGTTCTAGCAGTGGCACAGATACGCAGTATTTT CASSFGSSSGTDTQYF
- TRBJ2-7 TRBD1 TRBV5-4 TGTGCCAGCAGCTCGCCGGGACAGGGAAACGAGCAGTACTTC CASSSPGQGNEQYF
once TRBJ2-7 TRBD2 TRBV13 TGTGCCAGCAGCTTAAGGCTAGCGGGGATCTACGAGCAGTACTTC CASSLRLAGIYEQYF
- TRBJ2-4 - TRBV6-1 TGTGCCAGCGAGGGACAAGGCGGCCCGAAGAACATTCAGTACTTC CASEGQGGPKNIQYF
- TRBJ1-1 - TRBV6-5 TGTGCCAGCAGTAGTTGGACAACGAACACTGAAGCTTTCTTT CASSSWTTNTEAFF
- TRBJ2-3 TRBD1 TRBV11-1 TGTGCCAGCAGCTTAGACAGGGGTGCAGATACGCAGTATTTT CASSLDRGADTQYF
few TRBJ1-5 - TRBV7-3 TGTGCCAGCAGCTTAAACTGGAATCAGCCCCAGCATTTT CASSLNWNQPQHF
- TRBJ2-5 TRBD2 TRBV5-1 TGCGCCAGCAGCCCTACCGGGACTAGCGGCGGAGAGACCCAGTACTTC CASSPTGTSGGETQYF
- TRBJ1-2 - TRBV28 TGTGCCAGCAGAGCCGCGACTATGGGCTATGGCTACACCTTC CASRAATMGYGYTF
few TRBJ1-5 - TRBV6-1 TGTGCCAGCAGTCGTTCGCCTGAAGGGGATCAGCCCCAGCATTTT CASSRSPEGDQPQHF
few TRBJ2-7 TRBD2 TRBV28 TGTGCCAGCAGTTTCGGGGGAGCGGGGGGCTACGAGCAGTACTTC CASSFGGAGGYEQYF
many TRBJ2-7 - TRBV7-8 TGTGCCAGCAGTTTCCTCCGCTACTCACCCTACGAGCAGTACTTC CASSFLRYSPYEQYF
- TRBJ2-7 - TRBV20-1 TGCAGTGCTGGGGCATTGACCGAGCAGTACTTC CSAGALTEQYF
few TRBJ1-1 TRBD1 TRBV7-2 TGTGCCAGCAGCTCACAGGGGGTAAACACTGAAGCTTTCTTT CASSSQGVNTEAFF
- TRBJ1-5 - TRBV6-6 TGTGCCAGCAGTGGCTCGGGGGGCCCAAGTCAGCCCCAGCATTTT CASSGSGGPSQPQHF
- TRBJ1-3 - TRBV7-9 TGTGCCAGCAGCCAGGGTGTCTCTGGAAACACCATATATTTT CASSQGVSGNTIYF
- TRBJ1-5 TRBD1 TRBV2 TGTGCCAGCAGGCTGACAGGGCGCGGCAATCAGCCCCAGCATTTT CASRLTGRGNQPQHF
- TRBJ2-2 - TRBV2 TGTGCCAGCACGCCACAGGGAACCGGGGAGCTGTTTTTT CASTPQGTGELFF
- TRBJ1-2 - TRBV9 TGTGCCAGCAGCGTAGATTACAGCCGCTATTATGGCTACACCTTC CASSVDYSRYYGYTF
- TRBJ2-7 TRBD1 TRBV18 TGTGCCAGCTCACCGGGGGGACAGGGGCGCTACGAGCAGTACTTC CASSPGGQGRYEQYF
- TRBJ1-4 TRBD1 TRBV5-5 TGTGCCAGCAGCCCTGGGACAGGTTTTAATGAAAAACTGTTTTTT CASSPGTGFNEKLFF
- TRBJ1-3 TRBD1 TRBV19 TGTGCCAGTAGTTTCGGGACAGGGGACTCTGGAAACACCATATATTTT CASSFGTGDSGNTIYF
once TRBJ2-2 - TRBV7-3 TGTGCCAGCAGCTTAACCCGGGATACCGGGGAGCTGTTTTTT CASSLTRDTGELFF
- TRBJ1-5 TRBD1 TRBV28 TGTGCCAGCAGCCGGGGACAGGGACGCAATCAGCCCCAGCATTTT CASSRGQGRNQPQHF
- TRBJ2-3 - TRBV9 TGTGCCAGCAGCGTAGGGTCTGGGGGCATAGATACGCAGTATTTT CASSVGSGGIDTQYF
- TRBJ2-2 - TRBV6-1 TGTGCCAATTCCACCGGGGAGCTGTTTTTT CANSTGELFF
- TRBJ1-4 - TRBV5-4 TGTGCCAGCGGGCCGCGGGACGGAAATGAAAAACTGTTTTTT CASGPRDGNEKLFF
- TRBJ1-2 TRBD1 TRBV2 TGTGCCAGCAGTGGACAGGGAGTTAATGGCTACACCTTC CASSGQGVNGYTF
- TRBJ2-1 - TRBV7-2 TGTGCCAGCAGCTCCCCGTGGGGGAGTGATGAGCAGTTCTTC CASSSPWGSDEQFF